This T cell receptor (beta chain) was captured by sequencing in a study of T-cell reconstitution after alpha-beta-depleted transplantation in children. At least ten counts were recorded for this clonotype. TCRbeta library preparation incorporated unique molecular identifiers. TCRdb re-analysed the PCR reads in MiXCR, keeping a single row per CDR3 protein. The sample consists of some 76,000 distinct CDR3 sequences, approximately 10% of them appearing once. The clonotype was recovered from a boy aged 5-17 years with acute myeloid leukemia, due to receive a stem cell transplant. The sample in question was PBMCs, obtained before TCRalphabeta/CD19-depleted stem cell transplant.

The CDR3 reads CASSPVRIGELFF. The CDR3 DNA reads TGTGCCAGCAGTCCTGTAAGAATCGGGGAGCTGTTTTTT. The V and J genes are TRBV5-8 and TRBJ2-2; no definite D call. The CDR3 runs 13 residues. V was shortened by 5 bases and J by 7 bases, with 12 bases between the two germline ends. Germline V gene data show CDR1 as SGHTS and CDR2 as YDEGEE.